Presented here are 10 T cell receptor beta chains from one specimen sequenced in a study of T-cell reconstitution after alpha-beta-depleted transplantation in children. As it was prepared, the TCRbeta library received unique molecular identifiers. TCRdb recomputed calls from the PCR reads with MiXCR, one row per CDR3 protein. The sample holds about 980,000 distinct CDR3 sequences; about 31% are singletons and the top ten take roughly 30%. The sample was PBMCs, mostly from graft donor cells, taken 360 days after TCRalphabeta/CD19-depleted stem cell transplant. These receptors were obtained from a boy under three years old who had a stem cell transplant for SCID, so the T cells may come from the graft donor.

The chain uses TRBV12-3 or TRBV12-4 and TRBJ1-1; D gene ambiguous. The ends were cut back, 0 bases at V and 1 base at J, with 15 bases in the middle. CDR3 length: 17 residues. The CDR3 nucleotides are TGTGCCAGCAGTTTAGCGGTCAGGCAGGACCCGAACACTGAAGCTTTCTTT. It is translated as CASSLAVRQDPNTEAFF.

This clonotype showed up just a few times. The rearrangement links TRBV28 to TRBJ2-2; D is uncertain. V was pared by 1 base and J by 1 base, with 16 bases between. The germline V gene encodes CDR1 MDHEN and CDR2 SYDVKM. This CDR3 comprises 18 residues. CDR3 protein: CASSLLSRIDGNTGELFF. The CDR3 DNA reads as TGTGCCAGCAGTTTATTGTCCAGGATCGACGGGAACACCGGGGAGCTGTTTTTT.

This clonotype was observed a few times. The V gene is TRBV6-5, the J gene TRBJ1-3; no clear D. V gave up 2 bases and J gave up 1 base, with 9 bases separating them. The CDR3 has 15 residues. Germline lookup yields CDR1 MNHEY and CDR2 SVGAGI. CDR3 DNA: TGTGCCAGCAGTTACGGCCGGTCTTCTGGAAACACCATATATTTT. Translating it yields CASSYGRSSGNTIYF.

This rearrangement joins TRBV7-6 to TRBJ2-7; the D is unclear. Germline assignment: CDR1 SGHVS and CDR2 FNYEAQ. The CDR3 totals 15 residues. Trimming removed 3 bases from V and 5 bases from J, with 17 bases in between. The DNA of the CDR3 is TGTGCCAGCAGCTTTGGTGGCCCTCGAAGTGACGAGCAGTACTTC. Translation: CASSFGGPRSDEQYF. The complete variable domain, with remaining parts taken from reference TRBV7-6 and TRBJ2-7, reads GAGVSQSPRYKVTKRGQDVALRCDPISGHVSLYWYRQALGQGPEFLTYFNYEAQQDKSGLPNDRFSAERPEGSISTLTIQRTEQRDSAMYRCASSFGGPRSDEQYFGPGTRLTVT.

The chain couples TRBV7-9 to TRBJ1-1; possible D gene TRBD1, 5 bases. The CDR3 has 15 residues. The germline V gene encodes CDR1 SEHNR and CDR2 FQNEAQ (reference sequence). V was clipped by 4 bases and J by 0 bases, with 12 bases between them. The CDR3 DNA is TGTGCCAGCAGCTCGGGTGGGACGGTGAACACTGAAGCTTTCTTT. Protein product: CASSSGGTVNTEAFF.

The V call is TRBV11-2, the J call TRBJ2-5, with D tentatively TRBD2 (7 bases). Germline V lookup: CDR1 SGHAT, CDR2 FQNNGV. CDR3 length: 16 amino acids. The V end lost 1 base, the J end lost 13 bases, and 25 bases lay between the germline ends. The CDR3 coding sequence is TGTGCCAGCAGCTTAGGGGGGCCAGCGGGGACTTACCCATGGTACTTC. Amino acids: CASSLGGPAGTYPWYF.

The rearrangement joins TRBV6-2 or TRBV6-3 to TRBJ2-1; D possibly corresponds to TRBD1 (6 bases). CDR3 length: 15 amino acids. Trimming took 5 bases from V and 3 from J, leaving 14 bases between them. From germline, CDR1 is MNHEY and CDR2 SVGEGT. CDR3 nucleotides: TGTGCCAGCAGTATCCAGGGGATAAACTACAATGAGCAGTTCTTC. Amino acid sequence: CASSIQGINYNEQFF.

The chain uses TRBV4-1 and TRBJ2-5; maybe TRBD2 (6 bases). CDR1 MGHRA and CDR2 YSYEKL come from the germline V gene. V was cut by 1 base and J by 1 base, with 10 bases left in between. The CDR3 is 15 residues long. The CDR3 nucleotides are TGCGCCAGCAGCCAAGGTAGGGAGGCCCAAGAGACCCAGTACTTC. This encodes CASSQGREAQETQYF.

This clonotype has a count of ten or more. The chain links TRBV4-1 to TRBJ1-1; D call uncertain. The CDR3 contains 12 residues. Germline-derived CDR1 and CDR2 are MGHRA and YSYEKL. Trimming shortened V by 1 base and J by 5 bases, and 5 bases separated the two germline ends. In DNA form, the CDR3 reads TGCGCCAGCAGCCAAGGTTCGACTGAAGCTTTCTTT. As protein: CASSQGSTEAFF.

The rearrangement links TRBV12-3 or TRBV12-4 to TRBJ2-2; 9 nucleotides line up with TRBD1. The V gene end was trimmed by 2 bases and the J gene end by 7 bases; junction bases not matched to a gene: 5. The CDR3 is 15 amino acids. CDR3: CASSLRGQGGGELFF. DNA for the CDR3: TGTGCCAGCAGTTTAAGGGGACAGGGAGGCGGGGAGCTGTTTTTT.